This T cell receptor (beta chain) was recovered during a study of CD8+CD57+ T cells in acquired aplastic anemia (dated by TCRdb to the late 2010s). For the wider study: A mean of around 3.3 ug of DNA, ranging from roughly 0.2 to 27.4 ug, was extracted from sorted CD4+ and CD8+ cells. CD8+CD57+ expansion was defined as a frequency above the mean frequency observed in healthy subjects. The full study reports these points: No significant difference in CD8+ Simpson's diversity was found between patients and healthy controls (P=0.060). Although around 30 CD8+ CDR3 sequences were shared by patients and controls, these sequences appeared highly expressed in patients and within the immunodominant clones of patients.

Details on this clonotype: No antigen is known for it. No quality values exist for individual bases; no much larger clone is one base distant.

Genomic DNA was used as template for profiling of TCR beta VDJ combinations and CDR3 sequences. TCR repertoire sequencing was run on an Illumina HiSeq 2000. From the authors' description of their analysis: Repertoires were assessed using TRBV/TRBJ rearrangement plots, CDR3 size and DJ length profiles, and Simpson's diversity index. Whichever DNA sequence was most abundant in the deep sequencing data was defined as the immunodominant clone. CDR3 amino acid sequences were checked for sharing between subjects and were compared against published repertoires and the VDJdb database. Using fastp at Q25 and MiXCR, TCRdb reprocessed the public reads and kept productive beta chains. Entries are consolidated by CDR3 protein sequence, retaining the most common genes and DNA. The V and J calls were determined by TCRdb, not by the authors. For this sample the table gives about 150,000 distinct CDR3 sequences, of which around 43% were detected only once. The ten largest account for 2.5% to 4% of the sample.

Expansion of CD8+CD57+ cells had been shown by flow cytometry in the patients chosen for sequencing. All patients had severe acquired aplastic anemia diagnosed by International Study of Aplastic Anemia and Agranulocytosis and Camitta criteria. Patients had received no therapy at the time of blood sampling. In the study, sorted CD4+ and CD8+ blood T cells from patients with severe aplastic anemia and from healthy subjects underwent deep sequencing of TCR repertoires. Patients were enrolled in the USA under clinicaltrials.gov protocols 00001620, 01623167, 00001397, 00071045, 00081523 and 00961064. Ficoll-Paque density gradient centrifugation was used to isolate peripheral blood mononuclear cells. Before DNA was extracted, CD4+ and CD8+ T cells were sorted using either FACS or magnetic beads. The CDR3, cysteine through valine, is 15 amino acids long. The DNA shown is the 45-base CDR3, in frame from base 1. V is cut back by 6 bases and J by 7 bases, with 14 bases in the junction unmatched.

The specimen was sorted CD4+, CD8+, or CD8+CD57+ T cells (not recorded which) from PBMCs. The V and J segments used are TRBV12-3 or TRBV12-4 and TRBJ2-7, and TRBD1 aligns with 8 junction nucleotides. This TCR derives from a human donor with aplastic anemia. The CDR3 corresponds to CASSFRDRRYNEQYV. The nucleotide sequence reads as follows: TGTGCCAGCAGCTTCCGGGACAGGCGCTACAATGAGCAGTACGTC.